This TCR beta chain was identified in a study of blood T cell repertoires in COVID-19. On the study more broadly: Sources were T cells, B-cell-depleted T cells, or PBMCs; the material itself was cDNA or gDNA.

Remarks on this clone: The identical CDR3 is also encoded by other nucleotide sequences in the sample.

The CDR3 contains 13 residues. CDR1 is MNHEY, CDR2 SMNVEV, per germline (reference sequence). V was pared by 6 bases and J by 6 bases, with 9 bases between. Per the original data handling: For nucleated cells, counts were estimated from reference gene primer amplification. Measured with immunoSEQ multiplex PCR; TCRdb has only the in-frame clones, and not every one. V, J and clone size derive from that table, while D and trimming were established from the DNA sequence. Here the sample spans approximately 460,000 clones, 80% to 90% being singletons. This sequence was found in a man aged 18-30 years with COVID-19, enrolled during active disease. Source material: peripheral blood. The chain uses TRBV27 and TRBJ1-6; D remains ambiguous. CDR3 amino acids: CASSRSSNSPLHF. In nucleotides, the CDR3 is TGTGCCAGCAGCCGTAGCAGTAATTCACCCCTCCACTTT.